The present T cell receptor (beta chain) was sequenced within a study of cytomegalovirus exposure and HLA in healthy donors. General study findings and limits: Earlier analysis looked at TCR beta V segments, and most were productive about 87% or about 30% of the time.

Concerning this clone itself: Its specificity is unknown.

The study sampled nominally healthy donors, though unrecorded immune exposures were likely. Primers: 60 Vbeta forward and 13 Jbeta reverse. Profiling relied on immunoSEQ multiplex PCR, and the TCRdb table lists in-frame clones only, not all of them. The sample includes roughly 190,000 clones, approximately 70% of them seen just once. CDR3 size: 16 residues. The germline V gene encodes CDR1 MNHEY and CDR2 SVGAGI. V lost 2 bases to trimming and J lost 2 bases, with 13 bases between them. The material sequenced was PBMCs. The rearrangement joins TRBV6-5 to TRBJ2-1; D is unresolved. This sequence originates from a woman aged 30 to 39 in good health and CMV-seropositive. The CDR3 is CASSYGDRGPYNEQFF. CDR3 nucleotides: TGTGCCAGCAGTTACGGCGACCGCGGTCCCTACAATGAGCAGTTCTTC.